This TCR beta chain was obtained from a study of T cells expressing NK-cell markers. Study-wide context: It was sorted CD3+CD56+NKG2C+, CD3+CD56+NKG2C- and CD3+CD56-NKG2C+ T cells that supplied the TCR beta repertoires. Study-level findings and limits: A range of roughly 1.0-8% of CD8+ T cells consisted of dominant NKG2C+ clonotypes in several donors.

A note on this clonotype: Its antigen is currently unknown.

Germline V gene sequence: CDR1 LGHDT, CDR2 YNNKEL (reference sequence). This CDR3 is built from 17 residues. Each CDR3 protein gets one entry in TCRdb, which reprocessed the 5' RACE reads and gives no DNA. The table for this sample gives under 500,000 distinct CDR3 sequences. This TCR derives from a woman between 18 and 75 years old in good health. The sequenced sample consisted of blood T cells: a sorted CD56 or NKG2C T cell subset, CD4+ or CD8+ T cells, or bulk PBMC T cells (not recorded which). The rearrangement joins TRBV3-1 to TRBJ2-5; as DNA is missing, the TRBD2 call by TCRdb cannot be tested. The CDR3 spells CASSQDWVAGVQETQYF.